Presented here are 5 T cell receptor beta chains from one specimen sequenced in a study of OX40 agonist ivuxolimab in advanced cancers. Using immunoSEQ multiplex PCR, the repertoire was profiled, and TCRdb retains in-frame clones only, with some absent. The table has roughly 89,000 clones, 80% to 90% seen once. The specimen was CD4+ or CD8+ T cells sorted from blood, collected in a trial of the OX40 agonist ivuxolimab. The receptor source for this set is an adult with an advanced solid tumor such as melanoma, head and neck, liver or kidney cancer.

Comments on this clone: Additional DNA sequences in this sample encode the identical CDR3. The chain links TRBV27 to TRBJ1-5, with 7 bases matching TRBD1. Trimming took 4 bases from V and 1 from J; bases not matched to a gene: 1. The CDR3 totals 14 residues. The germline gives CDR1 MNHEY, CDR2 SMNVEV (reference sequence). The CDR3 here is CASSYRGSNQPQHF. CDR3 sequence (DNA): TGTGCCAGCAGTTACAGGGGAAGCAATCAGCCCCAGCATTTT.

The V and J genes are TRBV14 and TRBJ2-5; D remains unclear. The J call could be wrong; TRBJ2-7 is a better fit for the DNA end. CDR3 length: 11 residues. Germline assignment: CDR1 SGHDN and CDR2 FVKESK. CDR3 sequence reads: CASSFQYEQYF. As DNA, the CDR3 is TGTGCCAGCAGCTTCCAATACGAGCAGTACTTC.

The J gene is TRBJ1-6, the V gene TRBV2; D remains unclear. Trimming pared 1 base from V and 7 bases from J, leaving 11 bases between. The length of the CDR3 is 15 residues. Germline CDR1 SNHLY, CDR2 FYNNEI. CDR3 residues: CASSEERRRNSPLHF. DNA for the CDR3: TGTGCCAGCAGTGAAGAACGCCGGCGGAATTCACCCCTCCACTTT.

The chain links TRBV4-1 to TRBJ2-1; D uncertain. CDR1 and CDR2 from the germline V gene are MGHRA and YSYEKL. The CDR3 runs to 13 residues. V was pared by 0 bases and J by 8 bases, with 8 bases between. The CDR3 loop is CASSQDGGDEQFF. CDR3 bases: TGCGCCAGCAGCCAAGACGGCGGCGATGAGCAGTTCTTC.

This clone was counted a single time. The rearrangement joins TRBV2 to TRBJ1-1, with D tentatively TRBD1 (5 bases). Looked up from germline, CDR1 is SNHLY and CDR2 is FYNNEI. Trimming left V 6 bases short and J 11 bases short, with 16 bases between. The CDR3 sequence is 12 residues long. The CDR3 DNA reads TGTGCCAGCAGAGGGGTCCTTATGCGGGCTTTCTTT. This codes for CASRGVLMRAFF.